The 13 T cell receptor beta chains below come from one sample, sequenced in a study of regulatory T cells in long-lasting Graves disease. Time point described: persistent/refractory GD, antithyroid drugs over 5 years with positive TRAb. Construction of the TCR library relied on RNA isolated from PBMCs. Arm-PCR of CDR3 regions and iRepertoire HTBI primers were used to build TCR beta libraries. MiXCR, run by TCRdb on the multiplex PCR reads, gives a single entry per CDR3 protein. Of some 370,000 distinct CDR3 sequences listed, around 20% are singletons. The source material was peripheral blood mononuclear cells (PBMCs), sampled when the disease was refractory, from a patient treated with antithyroid drugs. The receptor set was obtained from a female donor with Graves disease.

This clonotype was seen repeatedly, ten times or more. The chain couples TRBV12-3 or TRBV12-4 to TRBJ2-7, with 10 positions matching TRBD1. V lost 5 bases and J lost 5; bases outside the gene matches: 9. The CDR3 length is 15 residues. Written as DNA, the CDR3 is TGTGCCAGCAGTGCCCGGGACAGGGGCCTCAACGAGCAGTACTTC. Its translation is CASSARDRGLNEQYF.

This clonotype was counted between two and nine times. The genes are TRBV10-3 and TRBJ2-2; tentatively, D is TRBD1 (5 bases). CDR3 length: 16 amino acids. Looked up from germline, CDR1 is ENHRY and CDR2 is SYGVKD. Trimming pared 3 bases from V and 0 bases from J, leaving 11 bases between. CDR3 sequence (DNA): TGTGCCATCAGTGATCGAGACAGCGCGAACACCGGGGAGCTGTTTTTT. This encodes CAISDRDSANTGELFF.

This sequence joins TRBV5-1 and TRBJ2-2; possibly TRBD2 for D (5 bases). Germline V gene sequence: CDR1 SGHRS, CDR2 YFSETQ. This CDR3 has 16 amino acids. V was pared by 4 bases and J by 3 bases, with 16 bases between. CDR3 in amino acids: CASSPASSAYTGELFF. DNA for the CDR3: TGCGCCAGCAGCCCTGCCAGTAGCGCATACACCGGGGAGCTGTTTTTT.

This chain joins TRBV4-3 and TRBJ2-4; tentatively, D is TRBD2 (6 bases). Trimming left V 1 base short and J 8 bases short, with 9 bases between. The V gene's germline CDR1 is LGHNA and CDR2 YSLEER. The CDR3 is made up of 13 amino acids. CDR3 in DNA: TGCGCCAGCAGCCAAGGGTGGGAGGACATTCAGTACTTC. It codes for CASSQGWEDIQYF.

This clonotype was picked up many times. Here the CDR3 DNA reads TGTGCCAGCAGTTCCCGATATAGCGGAATTGATCGCACAGATACGCAGTATTTT. Encoded protein: CASSSRYSGIDRTDTQYF. V and J are TRBV28 and TRBJ2-3, with TRBD2 as a possible D gene (6 bases). The CDR3 contains 18 residues. The V gene's germline CDR1 is MDHEN and CDR2 SYDVKM. Trimming cost V 4 bases and J 1 base, with 21 bases left between them.

This clonotype came up a few times. This rearrangement joins TRBV4-2 to TRBJ2-5, with D tentatively TRBD1 or TRBD2 (6 bases each). Trimming took off 1 base at V and 5 bases at J, with 11 bases between the two ends. The CDR3 runs to 14 residues. CDR1 LGHNA and CDR2 YNFKEQ come from the germline V gene. The CDR3 spells CASSQGGGLETQYF. Here the CDR3 DNA reads TGTGCCAGCAGCCAAGGTGGGGGGCTGGAGACCCAGTACTTC.

This clonotype was picked up a small number of times. The CDR3 region is CASSYGTGLYGYTF. For the CDR3, the DNA is TGTGCCAGCAGCTACGGTACGGGGCTTTATGGCTACACCTTC. The V call is TRBV7-2, the J call TRBJ1-2; maybe TRBD1 (5 bases). Trimming removed 4 bases from V and 5 bases from J, with 14 bases in between. This CDR3 spans 14 amino acids. In germline, CDR1 is SGHTA, CDR2 FQGNSA.

The chain joins TRBV11-2 to TRBJ2-1, with D perhaps matching TRBD2 (6 bases). CDR1 is SGHAT, CDR2 FQNNGV, per germline. CDR3 length: 15 amino acids. Trimming took 5 bases from V and 8 from J, leaving 19 bases between them. CDR3 sequence reads: CASSPRNGRTYEQFF. DNA for the CDR3: TGTGCCAGCAGCCCCCGTAACGGGAGAACTTATGAGCAGTTCTTC.

The J gene is TRBJ1-5, the V gene TRBV4-3; D is uncertain. V dropped 0 bases and J dropped 0 bases, with 9 bases sitting between them. The CDR3 length is 16 residues. Germline loops: CDR1 LGHNA, CDR2 YSLEER. The CDR3 bases are TGCGCCAGCAGCCAAGATTGGGCAGGTAGCAATCAGCCCCAGCATTTT. Its protein is CASSQDWAGSNQPQHF.

At least ten counts were recorded for this clonotype. The chain combines TRBV6-2 or TRBV6-3 with TRBJ1-1; D is undetermined. Germline V CDR1 and CDR2: MNHEY, SVGEGT. Trimming took off 5 bases at V and 6 bases at J, with 16 bases between the two ends. The CDR3 loop spans 14 amino acids. The CDR3 coding sequence is TGTGCCAGCAGTCCCCCGGCCGGTCCACCTGAAGCTTTCTTT. It encodes CASSPPAGPPEAFF.

This clonotype was found many times. CDR3 loop: CASSLTGTSGRETQYF. The CDR3 coding sequence is TGTGCCAGCAGTCTTACCGGGACTAGCGGGAGGGAGACCCAGTACTTC. The V and J genes are TRBV13 and TRBJ2-5; the match to TRBD2 covers 15 bases. CDR1 is PRHDT, CDR2 FYEKMQ, per germline (reference sequence). J gave up 5 bases and V 6 bases, and 7 bases lay outside the gene matches. The CDR3 length is 16 residues.

A note on this clonotype: A much larger clone lies one base from this, so it may be a read error. This chain joins TRBV18 and TRBJ2-5; either TRBD1 or TRBD2 may fit D (5 bases each). Looked up from germline, CDR1 is KGHSH and CDR2 is LQKENI. This CDR3 comprises 14 residues. This chain's CDR3 is CASSPGEQEEAQYF. CDR3 nucleotides: TGTGCCAGCTCACCGGGGGAGCAAGAAGAGGCCCAGTACTTC.

The J gene is TRBJ1-5, the V gene TRBV28; D is uncertain. This CDR3 region has 12 residues. V was cut by 6 bases and J by 7 bases, with 10 bases left in between. CDR1 and CDR2 (germline): MDHEN, SYDVKM. CDR3: CASRSAGQPQHF. The CDR3 nucleotides read TGTGCCAGCAGGTCAGCGGGGCAGCCCCAGCATTTT.